This T cell receptor beta chain appears in the sequencing data of a study of blood T cells in healthy people across ages. A second PCR of roughly 7 to 11 cycles used a sample-barcoded 5' primer and a J-beta primer mix. TCRdb ran MiXCR on the 5' RACE reads and lists one entry per CDR3 protein. The sample holds about 290,000 distinct CDR3 sequences; roughly 26% are singletons and the top ten take roughly 30%. The V and J ends lost 8 bases and 0 bases respectively, with 13 bases between them. The CDR3 covers 14 residues. Germline V gives CDR1 MDHEN, CDR2 SYDVKM. Each sample gave at least 6.5 million isolated PBMCs. This clonotype has a count of ten or more.

The chain couples TRBV28 to TRBJ1-2; unclear D gene. Sequencing was performed on blood. This TCR derives from a woman between 70 and 85 years old in good health. The CDR3 protein is CASLTDRANYGYTF. The CDR3, as DNA: TGTGCCAGCCTCACCGACCGTGCTAACTATGGCTACACCTTC.